This T cell receptor (beta chain) emerged from a study of T-cell reconstitution after alpha-beta-depleted transplantation in children listed by TCRdb under 2016. Regarding the research as a whole: T-cell immune reconstitution after TCRalphabeta/CD19-depleted allogeneic hematopoietic cell transplantation in children was quantitatively tracked in the study by means of TCR repertoire profiling. Broader findings and caveats from the paper: Hyperexpanded clone frequencies declined over subsequent months; after one year, T-cell counts and TCRbeta diversity were mostly attributed to newly produced T cells. Apparently early alphabetaT-cell count recovery about two months after transplant reportedly relied on only several hundred rapidly expanded clones derived from non-depleted graft cells. In some patients, high TCRbeta diversity at day 60 was attributed to recipient T cells and intrathymic progenitors that had survived conditioning.

Per the publication, the treatment or condition label means: allogeneic hematopoietic cell transplantation with graft depleted of TCRalphabeta T cells and CD19 B cells. TCRalphabeta/CD19-depleted allogeneic hematopoietic cell grafts were given to the transplant recipients, all of whom were children. The CDR3 runs 16 residues from the cysteine to the phenylalanine. Of the read, only the CDR3 DNA is kept; its 48 bases are in frame from base 1. V drops 4 bases and J drops 0 bases, leaving 13 bases in between. Taken from the germline V gene, the CDR1 and CDR2 loops are SNHLY and FYNNEI. For this clonotype: The antigen it recognizes is unknown. Base quality data are lacking; no much larger clone is found one base away.

Libraries came from PCR. Sequencing was carried out with an Illumina HiSeq 2500. TCR libraries were prepared with molecular barcoding, using unique molecular identifiers to normalize TCRbeta repertoire quantification. Using fastp trimming at Q25 and MiXCR clonotype assembly, TCRdb reanalyzed the public sequencing data and kept in-frame beta chains. Rows matching on CDR3 protein sequence are summarized as one entry with the most common DNA and genes. The table for this sample lists about 830,000 distinct CDR3 sequences; 16% of them were counted only once. About 4.6% of the sample is held by the ten biggest clonotypes.

The sequence was obtained from a male patient between 5 and 17 years old who had a stem cell transplant for acute lymphoblastic leukemia, so the T cells may come from the graft donor. The V and J genes are TRBV2 and TRBJ2-1; the D gene is unclear. The sample consisted of PBMCs, mostly from graft donor cells, taken 360 days after TCRalphabeta/CD19-depleted stem cell transplant. The DNA sequence is TGTGCCAGCAGTGTGGCCCCTAAGAGCTCCTACAATGAGCAGTTCTTC. Its protein is CASSVAPKSSYNEQFF.